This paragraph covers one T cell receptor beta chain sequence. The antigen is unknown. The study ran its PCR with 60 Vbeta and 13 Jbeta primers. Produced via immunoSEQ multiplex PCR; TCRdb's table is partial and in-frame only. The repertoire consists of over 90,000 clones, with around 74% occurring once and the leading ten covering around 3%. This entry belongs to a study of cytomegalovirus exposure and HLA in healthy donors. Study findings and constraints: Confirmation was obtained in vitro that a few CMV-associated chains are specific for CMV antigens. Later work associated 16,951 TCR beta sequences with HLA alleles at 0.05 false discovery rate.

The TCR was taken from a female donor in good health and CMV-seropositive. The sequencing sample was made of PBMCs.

The DNA for the CDR3 is TGTGCCAGCAGCTCCGACAGGGGTTGGGCTTTCTTT. This translates into CASSSDRGWAFF. The gene calls are TRBV7-6 and TRBJ1-1, with TRBD1 matching 8 bases. Trimming cost V 4 bases and J 11 bases; bases outside gene matches: 6. The CDR3 sequence is 12 residues long. Germline V gives CDR1 SGHVS, CDR2 FNYEAQ.